This TCR beta chain derives from a study of T-cell reconstitution after alpha-beta-depleted transplantation in children. Germline V lookup: CDR1 MDHEN, CDR2 SYDVKM. Deletions cut 6 bases from V and 1 base from J, with 11 bases between. The CDR3 totals 14 residues. Library preparation (for TCRbeta) was performed with unique molecular identifiers. One entry per CDR3 protein results from TCRdb running MiXCR on the PCR reads. Counted here are about 610,000 distinct CDR3 sequences, under 12% occurring once; the ten biggest clones make up roughly 4%. This chain connects TRBV28 to TRBJ2-3, with D possibly TRBD1 on 6 matching bases. The sequence was collected from a human donor who donated a stem cell graft to a child with acute myeloid leukemia. Sample: PBMCs from the stem cell graft donor, taken from the stem cell graft. CDR3 nucleotide sequence: TGTGCCAGCAGCGCCAGGGGCCGCACAGATACGCAGTATTTT. This sequence encodes CASSARGRTDTQYF.